Described below is a single T cell receptor (beta chain) sequence and its context. With random hexamers, reverse transcription was performed on about 0.5 to 1 ug of RNA. Multiplex immunoSEQ PCR targeted 54 Vbeta and 13 Jbeta TCR beta segments. TCRdb redid the calling of the immunoSEQ multiplex PCR reads with MiXCR, one entry per CDR3 protein. The sample has 200,000 to 300,000 distinct CDR3 sequences, 85% to 95% seen once. This record comes from a study of CD8 T cells in Susac syndrome. CD8+ and CD4+ T cells from blood underwent TCR beta sequencing. The multiple sclerosis controls, all treatment-naive patients, had relapsing-remitting disease that was stable or active. TEMRA cells were FACS-enriched, while CD8+ and CD4+ T cells were negatively isolated. The V gene lost 4 bases and the J gene lost 2 bases, with 18 bases spanning the gap. Germline lookup yields CDR1 SGHDT and CDR2 YYEEEE. The CDR3 spans 17 residues.

Source material: CD4+ T cells from PBMCs. This clonotype was sampled from a human donor with multiple sclerosis. The gene calls are TRBV5-6 and TRBJ2-2; D possibly corresponds to TRBD2 (6 bases). The CDR3 loop reads CASSLSTTRSNTGELFF. The CDR3 nucleotides are TGTGCCAGCAGCCTATCAACGACTAGGTCTAACACCGGGGAGCTGTTTTTT.